This T cell receptor beta chain was captured by sequencing in a study of tumor-infiltrating lymphocytes in primary liver carcinoma. Study details: Primary liver carcinoma, confirmed by histopathology, was surgically resected.

To note about this clonotype: Without the conserved terminal phenylalanine or tryptophan, this CDR3 likely stems from a read error.

This CDR3 has 13 residues. Per the germline V gene, CDR1 is SGHAT and CDR2 is FQDESV (reference sequence). The germline V and J ends were trimmed by 5 bases and 2 bases, with 9 bases remaining between them. In addition to blood RNA drawn from unsorted whole blood, germline DNA was extracted. The investigators made TCR beta cDNA from about 0.45 ug total RNA, using a constant-region primer. Libraries of TCR beta came from three nested multiplex PCR rounds with slightly modified ARM-PCR. Forward primers for TRBV1-TRBV30 and a C-beta reverse primer served the first two PCR rounds, at about 10 cycles each. TCRdb called the multiplex PCR reads again in MiXCR, with one record for every CDR3 protein. Of approximately 340,000 distinct CDR3 sequences in the sample, around three fifths were seen once.

What was sequenced was peripheral blood. The V call is TRBV11-1, the J call TRBJ2-5; D gene uncertain. The clonotype originates from a man in his forties with primary liver carcinoma and hepatitis B virus infection. CDR3 sequence (DNA): TGTGCCAGCAGCCGGGTCCAACAAGAGACCCAGTACTCC. This gives the protein CASSRVQQETQYS.